This T cell receptor (beta chain) was sequenced during a study of T and B cells in COVID-19 patients. Study background: Active-infection patients were older, median roughly 67 years, than recovered patients, median around 30 years.

This clonotype was found once. What it binds is not known. Each TRB amplification used roughly 240-550 ng of genomic DNA from blood. Germline CDR1 reads MNHEY; CDR2 reads SMNVEV (reference sequence). The J segment lost 7 bases and the V segment lost 5 bases, leaving 14 bases of the junction unmatched. The CDR3 runs to 16 residues. BIOMED2 TRB-A/B primer pools were used in multiplex TRB PCR. TCRdb fed the multiplex PCR reads into MiXCR, producing one record per CDR3 protein. Of about 15,000 distinct CDR3 sequences listed, less than 30% were seen once; the top ten hold approximately 1.2%. Study conclusions and caveats: Highly clonal in active COVID-19, TRB repertoires exceeded healthy-donor diversity and richness at recovery.

The origin of this receptor is a human donor who had recovered from COVID-19. This rearrangement joins TRBV27 to TRBJ2-1; 7 bases align to TRBD2. Sequencing was performed on blood. The CDR3 DNA sequence: TGTGCCAGCAGTCACACCCGGGCTAGCGGTGAGAATGAGCAGTTCTTC. Encoded protein: CASSHTRASGENEQFF.